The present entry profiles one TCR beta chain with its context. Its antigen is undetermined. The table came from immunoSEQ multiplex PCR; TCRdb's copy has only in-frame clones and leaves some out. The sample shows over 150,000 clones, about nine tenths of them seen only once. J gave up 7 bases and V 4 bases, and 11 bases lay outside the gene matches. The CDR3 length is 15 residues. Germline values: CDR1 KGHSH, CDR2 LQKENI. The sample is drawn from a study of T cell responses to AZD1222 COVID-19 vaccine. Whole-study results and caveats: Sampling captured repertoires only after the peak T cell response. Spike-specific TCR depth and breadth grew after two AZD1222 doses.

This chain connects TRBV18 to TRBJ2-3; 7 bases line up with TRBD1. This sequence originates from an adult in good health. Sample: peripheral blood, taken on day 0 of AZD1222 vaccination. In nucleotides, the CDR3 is TGTGCCAGCTCACGGGAGACAGGGAACAAGAATACGCAGTATTTT. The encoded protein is CASSRETGNKNTQYF.